This TCR beta chain was documented in a study of blood T cells in healthy people across ages. Study observations and caveats: Versus aged donors, long-lived donors had higher diversity and more naive CD4+ cells.

Combining a sample-barcoded 5' primer with a J-beta primer mix, a second PCR ran for about 6 to 12 cycles. TCRdb reprocessed the 5' RACE reads via MiXCR and lists one record per CDR3 protein. In the table there are some 1.5 million distinct CDR3 sequences, about 30% of which are singletons. CDR3 size: 15 residues. Germline values: CDR1 SEHNR, CDR2 FQNEAQ (reference sequence). V was clipped by 5 bases and J by 7 bases; unmatched bases: 11. This clonotype was detected only a few times. Its target is not known. Sequenced input: blood. The source of this sequence is a woman aged 25 to 39 in good health. The chain uses TRBV7-9 and TRBJ1-2; 9 nucleotides agree with TRBD1. The CDR3: CASSLRSGTGTGYTF. The DNA of the CDR3 is TGTGCCAGCAGCCTTCGAAGTGGGACAGGGACTGGCTACACCTTC.